These 20 T cell receptor delta chains originate from one sample sequenced in a study of gamma-delta chains in newborns, infants, children. With CATT, TCRdb re-called clones from the reads. The profile shows nearly 8,500 delta-chain clones, 1.5% to 2% of them singletons. Sequencing input: blood. The source of these receptors is a child who was a newborn, infant or young child, either healthy, febrile or measles-vaccinated (not recorded which).

The gene calls are TRDV1 and TRDJ1; TRDD3 agrees at 11 bases. Per the germline V gene, CDR1 is TSWWSYY and CDR2 is QGS. The junction had 19 bases not matched to a gene; V was cut back by 0 bases and J by 7 bases. The CDR3 has 20 amino acids. CDR3 protein: CALGELLPRLLGDRAFKLIF. The CDR3 nucleotides read TGTGCTCTTGGGGAACTCTTGCCCCGCCTACTGGGGGATAGGGCCTTTAAACTCATCTTT.

Sample share makes this clone medium-sized. Other nucleotide sequences in the sample specify the same CDR3. The V and J genes are TRDV1 and TRDJ1, with 12 bases aligning to TRDD3. V shed 4 bases, J shed 3 bases, and the junction held 15 bases outside the gene matches. CDR3 size: 19 residues. Germline CDR1 reads TSWWSYY; CDR2 reads QGS. Here the CDR3 reads CALGVSSVTGGYYPDKLIF. DNA for the CDR3: TGTGCTCTTGGGGTATCTTCGGTTACTGGGGGATACTATCCCGATAAACTCATCTTT.

A word on this clone: A read error is the likely source, as a far larger clone sits one nucleotide away. Other DNA sequences in this sample translate to the same CDR3. V usage is TRDV2 and J usage is TRDJ3; perhaps TRDD3 as D (5 bases). The CDR3 runs to 14 residues. V lost 5 bases and J 3 bases, leaving 7 bases between the germline ends. Germline V gives CDR1 GEAIGNYY, CDR2 EKD. CDR3 loop: CACGGLWDTRQMFF. Written as DNA, the CDR3 is TGTGCCTGTGGGGGGCTCTGGGACACCCGACAGATGTTTTTC.

Comments on this clone: The protein in TCRdb stems from a much larger clone and differs at residue 9 from this DNA's translation, likely a read error; here the protein is translated from the DNA. The chain employs TRDV1 and TRDJ1, with 12 positions matching TRDD3. This CDR3 contains 19 residues. With 1 base clipped from V and 3 bases from J, the junction kept 12 bases outside the gene matches. Germline CDR1 reads TSWWSYY; CDR2 reads QGS. The DNA of the CDR3 is TGTGCTCTTGGGGAACCTTCCTACTTTACTGGGGGATACTCCGATAAACTCATCTTT. Encoded protein: CALGEPSYFTGGYSDKLIF.

This clone was counted only a few times. Translating this DNA gives a protein that differs at residue 4 from the TCRdb one, which belongs to a much larger clone; a read error is likely, and the protein shown is this translation. V usage is TRDV1 and J usage is TRDJ1, with 12 bases that match TRDD3. Per germline, CDR1 TSWWSYY and CDR2 QGS. The CDR3 loop spans 18 amino acids. The trim removed 9 bases at V and 8 bases at J, leaving 22 bases unmatched. CDR3 region: CALVSITGGYPHGDKLIF. The CDR3 coding sequence is TGTGCTCTCGTTTCCATTACTGGGGGATACCCCCACGGAGACAAACTCATCTTT.

Worth noting for this clone: The mismatch at residue 10 between this DNA's translation and the TCRdb protein of a much larger clone likely reflects a read error; the protein shown is translated from the DNA. This rearrangement joins TRDV2 to TRDJ3, with D perhaps TRDD3 (6 bases). V lost 1 base and J 2 bases, leaving 14 bases between the germline ends. The CDR3 has 18 residues. Germline values: CDR1 GEAIGNYY, CDR2 EKD. The CDR3 here is CACDTGGTSPWDTRQMFF. The CDR3 DNA reads TGTGCCTGTGACACGGGGGGAACGAGCCCCTGGGACACCCGACAGATGTTTTTC.

Regarding this clone: This clone may be a read error of a much larger clone one base away. This CDR3 is also generated by other DNA sequences in the sample. The chain has TRDV2 and TRDJ3, with TRDD3 matching 10 bases. Germline loops: CDR1 GEAIGNYY, CDR2 EKD. This CDR3 spans 19 amino acids. The CDR3 coding sequence is TGTGCCTGTGACACCTGGGGGATACCCCCCTCCTGGGACACCCGGCAGATGTTTTTC. This sequence encodes CACDTWGIPPSWDTRQMFF.

This clone has just a few counts. The rearrangement joins TRDV2 to TRDJ3, with TRDD3 matching over 8 bases. CDR1 is GEAIGNYY, CDR2 EKD, per germline. This CDR3 spans 19 amino acids. The ends lost 3 bases at V and 0 bases at J; junction bases unmatched: 9. The chain's CDR3 is CACDFVLGGSSWDTRQMFF. The CDR3 nucleotides read TGTGCCTGTGACTTCGTACTGGGGGGCAGCTCCTGGGACACCCGACAGATGTTTTTC.

About this clone itself: This DNA's translation and the protein TCRdb lists, from a much larger clone, do not match at residue 13, likely due to a read error; the protein shown is translated from the DNA. The J gene is TRDJ3, the V gene TRDV2, with 9 positions matching TRDD3. V gave up 0 bases and J gave up 5 bases; unmatched junction bases: 13. The germline gives CDR1 GEAIGNYY, CDR2 EKD. This CDR3 spans 20 amino acids. DNA of the CDR3: TGTGCCTGTGACACCGTCCTACTGGGGGACCACGTTCGGGACACCCGACAGATGTTTTTC. It is translated as CACDTVLLGDHVRDTRQMFF.

Turning to this clone: Just one base apart from a much larger clone, this may be a read error. This sample also contains other DNA sequences that code for the same CDR3. CDR3 sequence reads: CALGVFPGSYDSWDTRQMFF. The CDR3 DNA is TGTGCTCTTGGGGTGTTCCCCGGCTCCTACGACTCCTGGGACACCCGACAGATGTTTTTC. The J gene is TRDJ3, the V gene TRDV1; D is perhaps TRDD2 (6 bases). The germline V gene encodes CDR1 TSWWSYY and CDR2 QGS. CDR3 size: 20 residues. The germline V and J ends were trimmed by 4 bases and 0 bases, with 19 bases remaining between them.

As concerns this clone: This DNA translates differently at residue 3 from the TCRdb protein, which is that of a much larger clone; a read error is likely, and the protein shown is the DNA's own translation. This chain joins TRDV2 and TRDJ3; 7 bases map to TRDD3. There are 18 residues in the CDR3. Germline CDR1 reads GEAIGNYY; CDR2 reads EKD. CDR3 loop: CAYDTGGYGPWDTRQMFF. As DNA, the CDR3 is TGTGCCTATGACACCGGTGGATACGGGCCCTGGGACACCCGACAGATGTTTTTC.

This clone was recorded a few times. The protein recorded in TCRdb matches a much larger clone and deviates from this DNA's translation at residue 11, suggesting a read error; the protein here is obtained by translating the DNA. The CDR3 bases are TGTGCCTGTGACAAAGTACTGGGGGATAGCCCCTGGGACACCCGACAGATGTTTTTC. It codes for CACDKVLGDSPWDTRQMFF. The chain has TRDV2 and TRDJ3; TRDD3 matches 11 bases. V trimming: 2 bases; J trimming: 2 bases; junction bases outside the gene matches: 7. This CDR3 is 19 amino acids long. Germline V gene sequence: CDR1 GEAIGNYY, CDR2 EKD.

With respect to this clone: TCRdb's listed protein matches a much larger clone and diverges from this DNA's translation at residue 10, likely through a read error; the protein shown comes from the DNA. The rearrangement joins TRDV1 to TRDJ1; a possible D gene is TRDD3 (6 bases). The CDR3 covers 19 residues. Germline-derived CDR1 and CDR2 are TSWWSYY and QGS. Trimming left V 0 bases short and J 3 bases short, with 23 bases between. Here the CDR3 reads CALGELSRYRGNGADKLIF. The CDR3 DNA is TGTGCTCTTGGGGAACTTTCCAGGTACCGGGGGAACGGCGCCGATAAACTCATCTTT.

This clone was seen a handful of times. TCRdb shows a much larger clone's protein in place of this DNA's translation, and the two differ at residue 10, likely through a read error; the protein shown is translated from the DNA. J is TRDJ3 and V is TRDV2; 7 bases fit TRDD3. CDR1 and CDR2 from the germline V gene are GEAIGNYY and EKD. The CDR3 has 19 residues. The ends lost 0 bases at V and 0 bases at J; junction bases unmatched: 7. CDR3 in DNA: TGTGCCTGTGACACCGTTCTGGGGGCCGTCTCCTGGGACACCCGACAGATGTTTTTC. Translation: CACDTVLGAVSWDTRQMFF.

Remarks on this clone: A read error is possible here, since a much larger clone lies one base away. The chain links TRAV29/DV5 to TRDJ1; TRDD3 matches at 11 bases. V lost 4 bases and J lost 0; bases outside the gene matches: 26. The CDR3 runs to 22 residues. Germline values: CDR1 NSMFDY, CDR2 ISSIKDK. The CDR3 sequence is CAAGAFSSQSGGGYAYTDKLIF. The CDR3 coding sequence is TGTGCAGCAGGCGCGTTTTCCTCCCAATCTGGTGGGGGATACGCGTACACCGATAAACTCATCTTT.

This clone has only a few counts. The protein recorded in TCRdb does not match the translated DNA at residue 16; the protein presented here comes from translating the DNA. V gene TRDV1 combines with J gene TRDJ1; 10 nucleotides align to TRDD3. The CDR3 runs 18 residues. CDR1 and CDR2 (germline): TSWWSYY, QGS. The CDR3 DNA sequence: TGTGCTCTTGGGGGAATCGGGGGGGATACGCGGTACACCGGTAAACCCATCTTT. Encoded protein: CALGGIGGDTRYTGKPIF.

In its sample, this clone ranks as medium-sized. The chain combines TRDV1 with TRDJ1, with 12 bases lining up with TRDD3. The CDR3 extends over 21 amino acids. V dropped 5 bases and J dropped 1; count of bases not matched to a gene: 20. The germline V gene encodes CDR1 TSWWSYY and CDR2 QGS. The CDR3: CALGSYVSLLGDTIFTDKLIF. For the CDR3, the DNA is TGTGCTCTTGGGTCCTACGTTTCCTTACTGGGGGATACAATCTTCACCGATAAACTCATCTTT.

This clone is medium-sized within its sample. This sample also contains other DNA sequences that code for the same CDR3. The CDR3 is CALGEPLYTDKLIF. In DNA, the CDR3 is TGTGCTCTTGGGGAACCCCTATACACCGATAAACTCATCTTT. The chain recombines TRDV1 with TRDJ1; D unresolved. Germline V lookup: CDR1 TSWWSYY, CDR2 QGS. The CDR3 extends over 14 amino acids. V dropped 1 base and J dropped 0 bases, with 6 bases sitting between them.

As to this clone: Being one base from a much bigger clone, this may be a read error. The sample contains more than one DNA sequence encoding this CDR3. V gene TRDV2 combines with J gene TRDJ3; 11 bases align to TRDD3. The CDR3 extends over 15 amino acids. Looked up from germline, CDR1 is GEAIGNYY and CDR2 is EKD. Here the CDR3 DNA reads TGTGCCTGTGACTGGGGGATACGGGACACCCGGCAGATGTTTTTC. Translated: CACDWGIRDTRQMFF.

By share, this clone ranks as medium-sized (0.01 to 0.1%). The rearrangement uses TRDV1 and TRDJ3; 8 bases fit TRDD3. The V segment lost 4 bases and the J segment 0 bases; nucleotides outside the gene matches: 20. CDR3 length: 23 amino acids. Germline CDR1 is TSWWSYY and CDR2 is QGS. The CDR3 sequence: CALGVVTFPQRGDSSWDTRQMFF. In nucleotides, the CDR3 is TGTGCTCTTGGGGTAGTCACCTTCCCACAGAGGGGGGATAGCTCCTGGGACACCCGACAGATGTTTTTC.